This is a list of T cell receptor beta chains from one sample in a study of T cell changes during pregnancy in multiple sclerosis. The protocol was immunoSEQ multiplex PCR, while the TCRdb copy is restricted to in-frame clones and leaves out a portion. The repertoire holds tens of thousands of clones, with around 92% as singletons. This specimen was CD8+ T cells from peripheral blood mononuclear cells, taken in the third trimester of pregnancy. The receptors come from a female donor in good health, enrolled as a control in a pregnancy study. CDR3s include the opening cysteine and the closing phenylalanine or tryptophan.

v_call cdr3_aa
TRBV7-9 CASSDFTGANTEAFF
TRBV7-9 CAGGLAGVQETQYF
TRBV30 CAWRGQGGHEQYF
TRBV27 CASSLAVVGQPQHF
TRBV6-5 CASSYETGTNGYTF
TRBV7-6 CASSPLGLAGITDTQYF
TRBV27 CASSGLGQASYEQYF
TRBV4-3 CASSLGIGGTEAFF
TRBV13 CASSFTTDREKWGGGANVLTF
TRBV4-3 CASSHGTGSYNEQFF
TRBV29-1 CSVESPRINYGYTF
TRBV7-9 CASIETSGGTGELFF
TRBV30 CAWSVGLAGGELFF
TRBV14 CASSSQANYGYTF
TRBV30 CAWSAGTAFGYTF
TRBV6-1 CASSRGPYEQYF
TRBV19 CASSYLLAGSYQETQYF
TRBV5-6 CASLGTGRTYEQYF
TRBV2 CASSGVTGEVISKAGDTQYF
TRBV27 CASSSRLAGGRETQYF
TRBV30 CAWSTSAPTDTQYF
TRBV12-1 CASSILEVDQETQYF
TRBV7-6 CASSFHTGTDFFNEKLFF
TRBV4-2 CASSPEGPPDRRFYEQYF
TRBV4-1 CASSPGTGGYEQYF
TRBV2 CASSESDEQFF
TRBV27 CASSFSGNQPQHF
TRBV5-1 CASSLGAGGASYEQYF
TRBV25-1 CASSHGTRFYNEQFF